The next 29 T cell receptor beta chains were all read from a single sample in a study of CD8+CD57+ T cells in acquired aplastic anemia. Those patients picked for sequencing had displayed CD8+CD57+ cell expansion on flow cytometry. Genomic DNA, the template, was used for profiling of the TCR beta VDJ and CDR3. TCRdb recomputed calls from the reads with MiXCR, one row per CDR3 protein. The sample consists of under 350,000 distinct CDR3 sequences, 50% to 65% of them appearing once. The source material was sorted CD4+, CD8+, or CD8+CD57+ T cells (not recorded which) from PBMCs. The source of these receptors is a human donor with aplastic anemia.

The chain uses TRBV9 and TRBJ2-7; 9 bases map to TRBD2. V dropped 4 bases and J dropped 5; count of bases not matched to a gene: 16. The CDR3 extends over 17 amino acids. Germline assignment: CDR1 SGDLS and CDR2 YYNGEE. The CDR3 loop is CASSQVHAGGFYNEQYF. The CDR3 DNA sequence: TGTGCCAGCAGCCAAGTGCATGCGGGGGGGTTTTATAACGAGCAGTACTTC.

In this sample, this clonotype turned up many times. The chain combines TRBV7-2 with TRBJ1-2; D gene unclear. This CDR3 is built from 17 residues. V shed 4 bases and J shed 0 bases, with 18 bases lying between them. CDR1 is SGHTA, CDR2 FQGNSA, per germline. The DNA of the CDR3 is TGTGCCAGCAGCTCCACCCCATGGGAGGGAGCTAACTATGGCTACACCTTC. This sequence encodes CASSSTPWEGANYGYTF.

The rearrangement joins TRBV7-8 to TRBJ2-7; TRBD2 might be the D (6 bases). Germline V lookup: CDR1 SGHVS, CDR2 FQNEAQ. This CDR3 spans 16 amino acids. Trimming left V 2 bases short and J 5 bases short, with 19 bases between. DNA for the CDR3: TGTGCCAGCAGCTTAAAACGATTGGGAGGTGACCACGAGCAGTACTTC. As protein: CASSLKRLGGDHEQYF.

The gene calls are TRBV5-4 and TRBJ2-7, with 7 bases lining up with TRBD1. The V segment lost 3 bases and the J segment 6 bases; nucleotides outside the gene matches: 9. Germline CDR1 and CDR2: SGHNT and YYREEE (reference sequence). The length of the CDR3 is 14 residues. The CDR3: CASSYYRGKGEQYF. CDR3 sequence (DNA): TGTGCCAGCAGCTACTACAGGGGAAAGGGCGAGCAGTACTTC.

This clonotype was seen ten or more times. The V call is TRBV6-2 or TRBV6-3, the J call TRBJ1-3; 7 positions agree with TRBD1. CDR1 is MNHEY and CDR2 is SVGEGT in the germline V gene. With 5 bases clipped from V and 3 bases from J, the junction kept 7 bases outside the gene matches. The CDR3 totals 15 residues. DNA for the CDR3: TGTGCCAGCAGTCTGACAGGGTCTTATGGAAACACCATATATTTT. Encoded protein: CASSLTGSYGNTIYF.

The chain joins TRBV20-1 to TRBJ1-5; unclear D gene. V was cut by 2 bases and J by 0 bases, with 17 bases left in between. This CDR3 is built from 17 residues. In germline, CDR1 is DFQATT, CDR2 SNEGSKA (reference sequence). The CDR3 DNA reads TGCAGTGCTAGACAAACAAGGAACTCCTATAGCAATCAGCCCCAGCATTTT. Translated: CSARQTRNSYSNQPQHF.

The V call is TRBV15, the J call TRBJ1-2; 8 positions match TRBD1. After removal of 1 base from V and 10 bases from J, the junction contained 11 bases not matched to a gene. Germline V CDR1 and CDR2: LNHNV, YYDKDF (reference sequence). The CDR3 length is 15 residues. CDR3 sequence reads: CATSRGARQGQDYTF. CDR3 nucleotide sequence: TGTGCCACCAGCAGAGGGGCTAGACAGGGGCAAGACTACACCTTC.

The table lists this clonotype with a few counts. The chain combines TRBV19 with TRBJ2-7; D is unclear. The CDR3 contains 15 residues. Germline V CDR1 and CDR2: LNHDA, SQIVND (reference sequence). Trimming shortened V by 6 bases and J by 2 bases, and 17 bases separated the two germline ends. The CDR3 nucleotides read TGTGCCAGTAGCCTTGACACGGCAGCCACCTACGAGCAGTACTTC. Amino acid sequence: CASSLDTAATYEQYF.

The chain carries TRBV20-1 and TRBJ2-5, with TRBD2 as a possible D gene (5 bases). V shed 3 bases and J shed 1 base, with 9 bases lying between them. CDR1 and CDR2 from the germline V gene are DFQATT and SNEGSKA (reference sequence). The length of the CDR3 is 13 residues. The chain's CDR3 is CSASGGGQETQYF. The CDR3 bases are TGCAGTGCTAGCGGAGGAGGCCAAGAGACCCAGTACTTC.

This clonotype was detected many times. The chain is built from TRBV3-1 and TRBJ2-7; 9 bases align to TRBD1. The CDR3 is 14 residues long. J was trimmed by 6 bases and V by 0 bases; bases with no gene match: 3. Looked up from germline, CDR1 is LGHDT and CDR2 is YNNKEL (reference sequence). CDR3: CASSQEGTGIEQYF. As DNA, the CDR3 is TGTGCCAGCAGCCAAGAAGGGACAGGGATCGAGCAGTACTTC.

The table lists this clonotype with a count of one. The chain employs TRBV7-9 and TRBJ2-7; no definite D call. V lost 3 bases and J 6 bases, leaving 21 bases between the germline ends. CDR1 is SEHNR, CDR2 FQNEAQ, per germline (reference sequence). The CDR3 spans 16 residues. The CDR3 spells CASSLRSTDPKGEQYF. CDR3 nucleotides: TGTGCCAGCAGCTTGCGAAGCACAGACCCAAAGGGCGAGCAGTACTTC.

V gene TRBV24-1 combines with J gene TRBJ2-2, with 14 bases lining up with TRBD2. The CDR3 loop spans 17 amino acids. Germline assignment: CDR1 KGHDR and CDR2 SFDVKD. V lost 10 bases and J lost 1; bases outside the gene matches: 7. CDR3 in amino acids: CATSGLAGEGNTGELFF. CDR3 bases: TGTGCCACATCGGGACTAGCGGGAGAGGGGAACACCGGGGAGCTGTTTTTT.

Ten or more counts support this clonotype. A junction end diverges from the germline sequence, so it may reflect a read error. The CDR3 spells CAISRTSGGEQYF. CDR3 nucleotides: TGTGCCATTAGTCGGACTAGCGGTGGTGAGCAGTACTTC. J is TRBJ2-7 and V is TRBV19; TRBD2 matches at 10 bases. The CDR3 has 13 residues. Germline V gene data show CDR1 as LNHDA and CDR2 as SQIVND (reference sequence).

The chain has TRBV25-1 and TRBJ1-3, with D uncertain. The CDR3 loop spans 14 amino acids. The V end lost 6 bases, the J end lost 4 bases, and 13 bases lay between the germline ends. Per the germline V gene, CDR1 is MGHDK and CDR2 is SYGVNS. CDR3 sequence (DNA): TGTGCCAGCAGCGACCCGGTAGTCGGAAACACCATATATTTT. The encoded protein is CASSDPVVGNTIYF.

CDR3 DNA sequence: TGTGCCAGCAGCCCCCAAACCGGGACAGGGGATTCACCCCTCCACTTT. Protein sequence: CASSPQTGTGDSPLHF. The chain employs TRBV7-9 and TRBJ1-6, with 10 nucleotides matching TRBD1. Germline-derived CDR1 and CDR2 are SEHNR and FQNEAQ (reference sequence). The CDR3 is made up of 16 amino acids. V dropped 5 bases and J dropped 8; count of bases not matched to a gene: 9.

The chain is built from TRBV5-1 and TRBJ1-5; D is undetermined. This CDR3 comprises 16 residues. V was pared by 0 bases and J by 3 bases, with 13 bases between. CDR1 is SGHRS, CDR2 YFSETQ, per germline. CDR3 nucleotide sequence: TGCGCCAGCAGCTTGGTAAAGCGGGAGGCCAATCAGCCCCAGCATTTT. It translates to CASSLVKREANQPQHF.

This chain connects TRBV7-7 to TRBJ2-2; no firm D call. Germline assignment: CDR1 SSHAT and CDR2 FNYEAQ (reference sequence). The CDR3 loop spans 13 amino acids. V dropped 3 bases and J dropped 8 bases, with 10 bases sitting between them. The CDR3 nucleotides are TGTGCCAGCAGCTTGCTTGCCCCAGGGGAGCTGTTTTTT. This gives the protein CASSLLAPGELFF.

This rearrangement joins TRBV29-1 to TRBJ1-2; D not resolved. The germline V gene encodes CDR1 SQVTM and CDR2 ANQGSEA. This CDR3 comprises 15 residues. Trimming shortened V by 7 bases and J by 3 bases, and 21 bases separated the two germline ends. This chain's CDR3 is CSACKTSGPYYGYTF. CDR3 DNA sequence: TGCAGCGCATGCAAAACCAGTGGACCTTACTATGGCTACACCTTC.

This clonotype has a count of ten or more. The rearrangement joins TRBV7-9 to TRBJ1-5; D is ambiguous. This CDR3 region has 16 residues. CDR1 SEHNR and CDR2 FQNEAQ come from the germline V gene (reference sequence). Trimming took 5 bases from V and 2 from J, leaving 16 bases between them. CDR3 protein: CASSPVLEMGNQPQHF. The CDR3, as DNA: TGTGCCAGCAGCCCCGTTTTGGAAATGGGCAATCAGCCCCAGCATTTT.

CDR3 nucleotides: TGTGCCAGCAGTTCTGACGCGGGGTTGATCGGCTACACCTTC. This codes for CASSSDAGLIGYTF. The chain has TRBV28 and TRBJ1-2; no firm D call. The CDR3 spans 14 residues. The V and J ends lost 4 bases and 8 bases respectively, with 17 bases between them. The V gene's germline CDR1 is MDHEN and CDR2 SYDVKM.

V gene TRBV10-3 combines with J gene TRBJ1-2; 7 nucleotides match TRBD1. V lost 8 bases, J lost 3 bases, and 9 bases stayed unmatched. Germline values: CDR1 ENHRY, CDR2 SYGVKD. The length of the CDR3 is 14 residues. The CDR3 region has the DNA TGTGCCATCGGAACAGGGGCGCGGGACTATGGCTACACCTTC. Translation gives CAIGTGARDYGYTF.

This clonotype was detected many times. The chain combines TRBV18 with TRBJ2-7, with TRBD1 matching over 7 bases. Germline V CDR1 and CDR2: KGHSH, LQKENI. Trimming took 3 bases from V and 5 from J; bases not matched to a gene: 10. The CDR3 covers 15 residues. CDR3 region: CASSPLTGVGDEQYF. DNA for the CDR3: TGTGCCAGCTCACCTCTAACAGGGGTAGGGGACGAGCAGTACTTC.

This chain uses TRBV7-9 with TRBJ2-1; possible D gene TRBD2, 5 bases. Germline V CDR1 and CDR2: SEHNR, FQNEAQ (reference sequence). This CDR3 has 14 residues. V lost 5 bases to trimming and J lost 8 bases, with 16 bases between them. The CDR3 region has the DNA TGTGCCAGCAGCCCTAGTTTCGGGGTGGATGAGCAGTTCTTC. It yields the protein CASSPSFGVDEQFF.

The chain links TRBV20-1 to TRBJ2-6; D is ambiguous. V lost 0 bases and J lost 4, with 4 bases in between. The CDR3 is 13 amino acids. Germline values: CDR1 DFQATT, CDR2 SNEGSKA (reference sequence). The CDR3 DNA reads TGCAGTGCTAGAGACCGGGGGGCCAACGTCCTGACTTTC. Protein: CSARDRGANVLTF.

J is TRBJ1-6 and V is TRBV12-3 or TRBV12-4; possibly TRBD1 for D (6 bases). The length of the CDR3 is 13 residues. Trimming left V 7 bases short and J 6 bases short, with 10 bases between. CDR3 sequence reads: CASTGQLNSPLHF. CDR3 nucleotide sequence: TGTGCCAGCACGGGACAACTTAATTCACCCCTCCACTTT.

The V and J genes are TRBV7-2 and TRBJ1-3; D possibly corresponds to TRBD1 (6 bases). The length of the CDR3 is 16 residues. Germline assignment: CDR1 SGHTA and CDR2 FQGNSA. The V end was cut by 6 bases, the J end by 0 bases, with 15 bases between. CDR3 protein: CASSFVGAFSGNTIYF. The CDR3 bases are TGTGCCAGCAGTTTTGTGGGGGCTTTCTCTGGAAACACCATATATTTT.

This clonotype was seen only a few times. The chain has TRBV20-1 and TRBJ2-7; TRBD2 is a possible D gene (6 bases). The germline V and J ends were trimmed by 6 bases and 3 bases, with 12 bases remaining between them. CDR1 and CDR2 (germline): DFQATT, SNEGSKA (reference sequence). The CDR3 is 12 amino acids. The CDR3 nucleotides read TGCAGTGCACGGGCTAGCGACTACGAGCAGTACTTC. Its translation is CSARASDYEQYF.

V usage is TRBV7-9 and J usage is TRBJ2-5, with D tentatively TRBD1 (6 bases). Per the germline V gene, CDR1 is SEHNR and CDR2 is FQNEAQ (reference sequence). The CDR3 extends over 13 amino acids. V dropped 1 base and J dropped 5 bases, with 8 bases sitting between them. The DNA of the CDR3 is TGTGCCAGCAGCTTAGTAACAGGGGAGACCCAGTACTTC. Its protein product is CASSLVTGETQYF.

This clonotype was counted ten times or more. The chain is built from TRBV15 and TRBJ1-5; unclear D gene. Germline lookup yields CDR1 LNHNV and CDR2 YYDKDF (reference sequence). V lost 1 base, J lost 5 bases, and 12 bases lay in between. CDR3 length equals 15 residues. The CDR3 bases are TGTGCCACCAGCAGAGGACAAGGTAATGATCAGCCCCAGCATTTT. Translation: CATSRGQGNDQPQHF.